This T cell receptor beta chain was identified in a study of T cells expressing NK-cell markers. Study at large: From sorted CD3+CD56+NKG2C+, CD3+CD56+NKG2C- and CD3+CD56-NKG2C+ T cells came the TCR beta repertoires. Most of the eight sequenced donors tested HCMV-seropositive; one tested seronegative.

Findings and limits, study-wide: Similarly, these clonotypes led the CD3+CD56-NKG2C+ fraction as well in several donors.

The CDR3 loop spans 14 amino acids. Looked up from germline, CDR1 is SGHRS and CDR2 is YFSETQ. TCR beta cDNA was made by 5'RACE template switching with UMIs. TCRdb re-called the 5' RACE reads; one entry per CDR3 protein, DNA not given. The data show approximately 550,000 distinct CDR3 sequences, and the top ten clones hold approximately 3.6%. Worth noting for this clonotype: Its antigen is as yet unknown.

The chain joins TRBV5-1 to TRBJ2-7; TCRdb's D gene call, TRBD1, goes unchecked for lack of DNA. The sequencing sample was made of blood T cells: a sorted CD56 or NKG2C T cell subset, CD4+ or CD8+ T cells, or bulk PBMC T cells (not recorded which). The receptor's source is a man younger than 35 in good health. CDR3 amino acids: CASSRRGTVYEQYF. Combining the CDR3 with reference TRBV5-1 and TRBJ2-7 gives the whole variable domain KAGVTQTPRYLIKTRGQQVTLSCSPISGHRSVSWYQQTPGQGLQFLFEYFSETQRNKGNFPGRFSGRQFSNSRSEMNVSTLELGDSALYLCASSRRGTVYEQYFGPGTRLTVT.